The rows below give T cell receptor beta chains drawn from one sample of a study of cytomegalovirus exposure and HLA in healthy donors. Using immunoSEQ multiplex PCR, the repertoire was profiled, and TCRdb retains in-frame clones only, with some absent. This table has some 130,000 clones, roughly 9.6% appearing once. Material: PBMCs. The origin of the receptors is a woman aged 40 to 50 in good health and CMV-seropositive. Both conserved end residues are part of each CDR3. The D gene is left open where the match is weak. The size field is filled for only some rows; it gives once, few, many or a size class.

D gene	V gene	J gene	clone size	CDR3 protein	CDR3 DNA
TRBD1	TRBV6-5	TRBJ2-7	NA	CASSKSQGDRPIHF	TGTGCCAGCAGCAAATCACAAGGGGACAGGCCGATCCACTTC
TRBD1	TRBV2	TRBJ1-2	NA	CASSRTGGNGYTF	TGTGCCAGCAGCAGGACAGGGGGAAATGGCTACACCTTC
NA	TRBV18	TRBJ2-3	NA	CASSPPSSGDYTQYF	TGTGCCAGCTCACCACCTTCTTCGGGGGACTATACGCAGTATTTT
NA	TRBV5-1	TRBJ1-1	few	CASSLVPGGTEAFF	TGCGCCAGCAGCTTGGTCCCGGGGGGCACTGAAGCTTTCTTT
TRBD1	TRBV5-6	TRBJ2-6	NA	CASSAPGQISGANVLTF	TGTGCCAGCAGCGCTCCGGGACAGATCTCTGGGGCCAACGTCCTGACTTTC
TRBD1	TRBV2	TRBJ1-2	few	CARRGQGAEGYTF	TGTGCCAGAAGGGGACAGGGGGCAGAGGGCTACACCTTC
NA	TRBV5-1	TRBJ2-3	few	CASSLSLGTDTQYF	TGCGCCAGCAGCTTAAGTTTAGGCACAGATACGCAGTATTTT
NA	TRBV19	TRBJ2-7	few	CASSISEDEQYF	TGTGCCAGTAGTATTAGTGAGGACGAGCAGTACTTC
NA	TRBV6-8	TRBJ1-4	few	CASSIPEYNEKLFF	TGTGCCAGCAGTATTCCGGAGTATAATGAAAAACTGTTTTTT
NA	TRBV4-1	TRBJ1-4	few	CASSPQAYEKLFF	TGCGCCAGCAGCCCCCAAGCCTATGAAAAACTGTTTTTT
NA	TRBV9	TRBJ2-3	few	CASSVAYGNTDTQYF	TGTGCCAGCAGCGTCGCCTACGGGAACACAGATACGCAGTATTTT
TRBD1	TRBV29-1	TRBJ1-1	few	CSVEQLQGLAEAFF	TGCAGCGTTGAACAATTACAGGGGTTAGCAGAAGCTTTCTTT
NA	TRBV20-1	TRBJ2-4	few	CSANRYGIQYF	TGCAGTGCTAATCGTTACGGCATTCAGTACTTC
NA	TRBV2	TRBJ1-1	few	CASSALLTGNTEAFF	TGTGCCAGCAGCGCCCTATTGACAGGGAACACTGAAGCTTTCTTT
NA	TRBV5-1	TRBJ1-3	NA	CASSLSGADNTIYF	TGCGCCAGCAGCTTGTCAGGGGCGGACAACACCATATATTTT